This entry lists 27 T cell receptor beta chains sequenced from one sample in a study of response to subunit inactivated influenza vaccine. MiXCR, run by TCRdb on the RT-PCR reads, gives a single entry per CDR3 protein. The top ten hold more than 8.5% of the sample, which has 530,000 or so distinct CDR3 sequences, about 12% seen once. The sequences come from PBMCs from blood, collected on the day of vaccination. These receptor sequences come from a man aged 50-60 years who received an inactivated influenza vaccine.

The chain combines TRBV5-1 with TRBJ2-1, with a possible D match to TRBD2 (6 bases). Trimming took 4 bases from V and 6 from J, leaving 14 bases between them. Germline CDR1 is SGHRS and CDR2 is YFSETQ. The CDR3 runs to 14 residues. The CDR3 region is CASSKRVGVNEQFF. The CDR3, as DNA: TGCGCCAGCAGCAAGCGGGTGGGGGTCAATGAGCAGTTCTTC.

V gene TRBV9 combines with J gene TRBJ2-1; D is ambiguous. The CDR3 covers 15 residues. The V gene's germline CDR1 is SGDLS and CDR2 YYNGEE. The V gene lost 0 bases and the J gene lost 5 bases, with 12 bases spanning the gap. CDR3: CASSVGVPADNEQFF. The CDR3 DNA reads TGTGCCAGCAGCGTAGGGGTCCCTGCCGACAATGAGCAGTTCTTC. The full variable domain, completed using reference TRBV9 and TRBJ2-1, is DSGVTQTPKHLITATGQRVTLRCSPRSGDLSVYWYQQSLDQGLQFLIQYYNGEERAKGNILERFSAQQFPDLHSELNLSSLELGDSALYFCASSVGVPADNEQFFGPGTRLTVL.

This clonotype was observed a handful of times. The chain combines TRBV4-1 with TRBJ2-7; tentatively, D is TRBD2 (6 bases). V was trimmed by 4 bases and J by 0 bases, leaving 13 bases between them. From germline, CDR1 is MGHRA and CDR2 YSYEKL. The CDR3 consists of 15 residues. The CDR3 DNA follows: TGCGCCAGCAGCCCGTCGGAGGGGATCTCCTACGAGCAGTACTTC. It encodes CASSPSEGISYEQYF.

CDR3 coding DNA: TGTGCCAGCAGCCCCTCCCGACCGATAGCGGGAGCCTTTGAGACCCAGTACTTC. Translation: CASSPSRPIAGAFETQYF. This chain links TRBV11-1 with TRBJ2-5, with TRBD2 matching over 9 bases. J was trimmed by 5 bases and V by 5 bases; bases with no gene match: 18. CDR3 length: 18 residues. The germline V gene has CDR1 SGHAT and CDR2 FQDESV (reference sequence).

This chain joins TRBV6-1 and TRBJ1-2; no clear D. The CDR3 length is 13 residues. CDR1 is MNHNS and CDR2 is SASEGT in the germline V gene. V was pared by 5 bases and J by 6 bases, with 13 bases between. The CDR3 spells CASSPLPIHGYTF. Here the CDR3 DNA reads TGTGCCAGCAGTCCATTACCTATCCATGGCTACACCTTC.

The table lists this clonotype with a few counts. This chain uses TRBV20-1 with TRBJ2-7; weak D call: TRBD1 (5 bases). The V gene lost 0 bases and the J gene lost 4 bases, with 10 bases spanning the gap. Looked up from germline, CDR1 is DFQATT and CDR2 is SNEGSKA (reference sequence). The CDR3 is 13 residues long. The CDR3: CSARDYRGYEQYF. CDR3 coding DNA: TGCAGTGCTAGAGATTATAGGGGTTACGAGCAGTACTTC.

In its sample, this clonotype was seen a few times. V usage is TRBV27 and J usage is TRBJ2-1, with 13 bases that match TRBD2. Trimming took 6 bases from V and 8 from J; bases not matched to a gene: 10. The CDR3 contains 16 residues. CDR1 and CDR2 (germline): MNHEY, SMNVEV (reference sequence). The CDR3 DNA follows: TGTGCCAGCAGACCCTGGACTAGCGGGAGATTTCATGAGCAGTTCTTC. Its protein is CASRPWTSGRFHEQFF.

This chain links TRBV20-1 with TRBJ2-3; D not certain. Trimming stripped 5 bases from V and 2 bases from J, with 14 bases between. Germline assignment: CDR1 DFQATT and CDR2 SNEGSKA (reference sequence). This CDR3 comprises 14 residues. CDR3 nucleotides: TGCAGTGCTTCTCAAACTATAAACACAGATACGCAGTATTTT. Its translation: CSASQTINTDTQYF.

CDR3 residues: CASSSSRTGGTQYF. The CDR3 coding sequence is TGCGCCAGCAGCTCCTCTCGGACAGGGGGGACCCAGTACTTC. The chain combines TRBV5-1 with TRBJ2-5, with 10 nucleotides matching TRBD1. This CDR3 region has 14 residues. The J segment lost 7 bases and the V segment lost 3 bases, leaving 6 bases of the junction unmatched. In germline, CDR1 is SGHRS, CDR2 YFSETQ.

This clonotype was observed a few times. The chain is built from TRBV4-3 and TRBJ1-6; 10 bases align to TRBD1. Trimming removed 0 bases from V and 4 bases from J; junction bases left unmatched: 6. The CDR3 covers 18 residues. Germline CDR1 and CDR2: LGHNA and YSLEER. CDR3 region: CASSQDVGQGIYNSPLHF. The CDR3, as DNA: TGCGCCAGCAGCCAAGATGTGGGACAGGGGATTTATAATTCACCCCTCCACTTT.

The gene calls are TRBV6-1 and TRBJ2-5; 8 nucleotides align to TRBD2. The CDR3 is made up of 15 amino acids. The germline CDR1 and CDR2 sequences are MNHNS and SASEGT. The V gene end was trimmed by 5 bases and the J gene end by 4 bases; junction bases not matched to a gene: 9. The CDR3 sequence is CASSSRGGSGETQYF. Written as DNA, the CDR3 is TGTGCCAGCAGTAGTCGGGGGGGCTCTGGAGAGACCCAGTACTTC.

This clonotype occurred many times. The chain employs TRBV29-1 and TRBJ2-3, with D tentatively TRBD1 or TRBD2 (5 bases each). This CDR3 contains 12 residues. Germline V gene lookup returns CDR1 SQVTM and CDR2 ANQGSEA. V was cut by 7 bases and J by 7 bases, with 15 bases left in between. The CDR3 spells CSARDHANTQYF. The CDR3 nucleotides are TGCAGCGCCCGGGACCACGCGAATACGCAGTATTTT.

This clonotype occurred many times. V is TRBV5-1 and J is TRBJ2-1, with no clear D. The V end lost 4 bases, the J end lost 0 bases, and 14 bases lay between the germline ends. The CDR3 contains 16 residues. Germline loops: CDR1 SGHRS, CDR2 YFSETQ. The CDR3 DNA reads as TGCGCCAGCAGCCAGAACACGGGCAGCTCCTACAATGAGCAGTTCTTC. Translation gives CASSQNTGSSYNEQFF.

This clonotype appeared a few times. The rearrangement uses TRBV15 and TRBJ2-3; TRBD2 might be the D (5 bases). V lost 3 bases and J 0 bases, leaving 10 bases between the germline ends. Germline CDR1 reads LNHNV; CDR2 reads YYDKDF (reference sequence). This CDR3 contains 15 residues. The CDR3 sequence is CATSSELGSTDTQYF. DNA for the CDR3: TGTGCCACCAGCAGCGAACTAGGGAGCACAGATACGCAGTATTTT.

The genes are TRBV5-1 and TRBJ2-7; 9 bases line up with TRBD1. J was trimmed by 7 bases and V by 0 bases; bases with no gene match: 11. Germline CDR1 and CDR2: SGHRS and YFSETQ. The CDR3 length is 16 residues. The CDR3 nucleotides are TGCGCCAGCAGCTTGGGCGGGACAGGGAGTTTTCGAGAGCAGTACTTC. It is translated as CASSLGGTGSFREQYF.

DNA of the CDR3: TGCAGCGCCGTGACCGGGACACGGAACACTGAAGCTTTCTTT. Its translation: CSAVTGTRNTEAFF. The chain recombines TRBV29-1 with TRBJ1-1; D perhaps matches TRBD1 (6 bases). The CDR3 is made up of 14 amino acids. Germline V gene lookup returns CDR1 SQVTM and CDR2 ANQGSEA. Trimming removed 7 bases from V and 1 base from J, with 16 bases in between.

This clonotype came up a few times. The chain has TRBV29-1 and TRBJ1-1, with D unresolved. The CDR3 sequence is 13 residues long. Trimming cost V 7 bases and J 4 bases, with 16 bases left between them. The V gene's germline CDR1 is SQVTM and CDR2 ANQGSEA. The CDR3 nucleotides read TGCAGCGCCGTGCCCCCGGGTGGCACTGAAGCTTTCTTT. Residues: CSAVPPGGTEAFF.

The chain employs TRBV7-9 and TRBJ2-3, with 9 bases fitting TRBD1. CDR1 and CDR2 from the germline V gene are SEHNR and FQNEAQ (reference sequence). Trimming cost V 6 bases and J 6 bases; bases outside gene matches: 16. The CDR3 sequence is 17 residues long. The chain's CDR3 is CASRPTGGPLTSDTQYF. CDR3 DNA sequence: TGTGCCAGCAGACCAACAGGGGGCCCACTTACCTCGGATACGCAGTATTTT.

The chain uses TRBV15 and TRBJ2-1, with D possibly TRBD2 on 6 matching bases. V gave up 1 base and J gave up 5 bases, with 12 bases separating them. CDR1 is LNHNV and CDR2 is YYDKDF in the germline V gene (reference sequence). This CDR3 comprises 15 residues. CDR3 coding DNA: TGTGCCACCAGCAGAGGGGGGACTGTTGACAATGAGCAGTTCTTC. Translated: CATSRGGTVDNEQFF.

This rearrangement joins TRBV14 to TRBJ1-2; 7 bases map to TRBD1. The CDR3 totals 18 residues. The V gene's germline CDR1 is SGHDN and CDR2 FVKESK. The trim removed 0 bases at V and 3 bases at J, leaving 13 bases unmatched. In DNA, the CDR3 is TGTGCCAGCAGCCAAGAAGGAGGGGGCATCAAGGGTTACTATGGCTACACCTTC. This translates into CASSQEGGGIKGYYGYTF.

This clonotype was counted ten times or more. Here the CDR3 reads CSSARLGQSLEQYF. In DNA, the CDR3 is TGCAGCAGTGCTAGACTCGGACAGAGCCTGGAGCAGTACTTC. J is TRBJ2-7 and V is TRBV20-1; D might be TRBD1 (6 bases). The CDR3 is 14 amino acids. CDR1 and CDR2 (germline): DFQATT, SNEGSKA (reference sequence).

This sequence joins TRBV12-3 or TRBV12-4 and TRBJ1-1; 7 bases fit TRBD1. V gave up 6 bases and J gave up 5 bases; unmatched junction bases: 9. CDR3 size: 14 residues. The CDR3 protein is CASSKADRRTEAFF. The CDR3 DNA reads TGTGCCAGCAGCAAAGCGGACAGGAGGACTGAAGCTTTCTTT.

This clonotype was detected ten times or more. The genes are TRBV30 and TRBJ2-5, with TRBD2 matching 8 bases. From germline, CDR1 is GTSNPN and CDR2 SVGIG (reference sequence). The CDR3 is 15 residues long. V shed 0 bases, J shed 5 bases, and the junction held 8 bases outside the gene matches. The CDR3 DNA reads TGTGCCTGGAGTGTTCGGGGGGGTCTTTTGGAGACCCAGTACTTC. Translating gives CAWSVRGGLLETQYF.

The V gene is TRBV29-1, the J gene TRBJ2-2; the match to TRBD1 covers 8 bases. In germline, CDR1 is SQVTM, CDR2 ANQGSEA. This CDR3 is built from 14 residues. V dropped 7 bases and J dropped 1; count of bases not matched to a gene: 5. The CDR3 region is CSAGGQGNTGELFF. CDR3 bases: TGCAGCGCCGGAGGACAGGGGAACACCGGGGAGCTGTTTTTT.

This clonotype showed up just a few times. The rearrangement joins TRBV5-6 to TRBJ2-4; D uncertain. V lost 3 bases to trimming and J lost 1 base, with 8 bases between them. CDR1 is SGHDT, CDR2 YYEEEE, per germline. The CDR3 spans 14 residues. The CDR3 DNA reads as TGTGCCAGCAGCTCCATATCGGCCAAAAACATTCAGTACTTC. Amino acid sequence: CASSSISAKNIQYF.

This clonotype showed up just a few times. CDR3 nucleotides: TGTGCCAGCGCACCCGGGAGCAATCAGCCCCAGCATTTT. Amino acid sequence: CASAPGSNQPQHF. The chain carries TRBV9 and TRBJ1-5; D not certain. The CDR3 spans 13 residues. Trimming stripped 7 bases from V and 1 base from J, with 9 bases between. CDR1 is SGDLS, CDR2 YYNGEE, per germline.

The rearrangement links TRBV20-1 to TRBJ2-7; 8 nucleotides line up with TRBD2. V lost 3 bases and J lost 0; bases outside the gene matches: 7. The CDR3 has 15 residues. Germline CDR1 DFQATT, CDR2 SNEGSKA (reference sequence). CDR3 amino acids: CSASRPAGVSYEQYF. CDR3 in DNA: TGCAGTGCTAGTCGTCCAGCGGGAGTCTCCTACGAGCAGTACTTC.